This TCR beta chain was sequenced during a study of blood T cells in healthy people across ages. The CDR3 length is 18 residues. With V trimmed by 2 bases and J by 7 bases, 15 bases remained unmatched. Germline CDR1 reads ENHRY; CDR2 reads SYGVKD. With a J-beta primer mix and a sample-barcoded 5' primer, a second PCR ran about 7 to 11 cycles. A single record per CDR3 protein comes from TCRdb applying MiXCR to the 5' RACE reads. The sample comprises about 930,000 distinct CDR3 sequences, 25% to 30% of which are singletons, and 9.5% to 13% rests with the top ten. This sample was also put to use in a study of T cells of mothers and their children.

This rearrangement joins TRBV10-3 to TRBJ2-3, with 10 positions matching TRBD2. This sequence was found in a woman aged 40 to 50 in good health. Sequencing was carried out using blood. This chain's CDR3 is CAISEIPGASGSTNTQYF. As DNA, the CDR3 is TGTGCCATCAGTGAGATTCCCGGGGCTAGCGGGAGTACGAATACGCAGTATTTT.